These T cell receptor beta chains were read from a single sample in a study of blood T cell repertoires in COVID-19. Sequencing was performed with immunoSEQ multiplex PCR; in TCRdb, only in-frame clones are kept and a portion is missing. The sample includes under 95,000 clones, approximately 85% of them seen just once. Source material: peripheral blood. These receptor sequences come from a human donor in a cohort sampled during active COVID-19. The CDR3 runs from the conserved cysteine through the conserved F or W. A D gene is named only where the DNA matches it firmly. Where a row states a size, it is once, few, many or the class of an expanded clone; other rows omit it.

J gene,clone size,D gene,V gene,CDR3 DNA,CDR3 protein
TRBJ2-3,NA,NA,TRBV5-1,TGCGCCAGCAGCTACCGACAGCGCACAGATACGCAGTATTTT,CASSYRQRTDTQYF
TRBJ1-1,NA,NA,TRBV7-2,TGTGCCAGCAGCCTACAGGAGAACACTGAAGCTTTCTTT,CASSLQENTEAFF
TRBJ1-2,once,TRBD1,TRBV7-3,TGTGCCAGCAGCCCGACCCAGGGGGATTATGGCTACACCTTC,CASSPTQGDYGYTF
TRBJ2-1,NA,TRBD2,TRBV19,TGTGCCAGTAGTCCTACTCTAGCGGGTCCTAATGAGCAGTTCTTC,CASSPTLAGPNEQFF
TRBJ2-2,few,NA,TRBV5-1,TGCGCCAGCAGCTTTAGCGGACATGGGACGGGGCTGTTTTTT,CASSFSGHGTGLFF
TRBJ2-1,NA,TRBD1,TRBV4-1,TGCGCCAGCAGCCGAGATCGACAGGGCCCAGAGCAGTTCTTC,CASSRDRQGPEQFF
TRBJ1-1,once,TRBD1,TRBV6-2/TRBV6-3,TGTGCCAGCAGTGGGGACAGAAAGAACACTGAAGCTTTCTTT,CASSGDRKNTEAFF
TRBJ1-4,once,NA,TRBV7-8,TGTGCCAGCAGCTTAGGGTCCGGTGGGCCCACTGATGAAAAACTGTTTTTT,CASSLGSGGPTDEKLFF
TRBJ2-5,NA,NA,TRBV5-4,TGTGCCAGCAGCTTGGTTAGCGGAGGCACAGAGACCCAGTACTTC,CASSLVSGGTETQYF
TRBJ2-2,NA,NA,TRBV24-1,TGTGCCACGTCCCGGGGGGCCACCGGGGAGCTGTTTTTT,CATSRGATGELFF
TRBJ2-5,NA,TRBD1,TRBV12-5,TGTGCTAGTGGTTTGGCTTCCGGGACAGGCCAAGAGACCCAGTACTTC,CASGLASGTGQETQYF
TRBJ2-1,NA,NA,TRBV18,TGTGCCAGCTCACCACTGCAGGGAAACAATGAGCAGTTCTTC,CASSPLQGNNEQFF
TRBJ1-4,NA,NA,TRBV18,TGTGCCAGCTCACCAACAGCAAATAATGAAAAACTGTTTTTT,CASSPTANNEKLFF
TRBJ2-7,NA,NA,TRBV2,TGTGCCAGCACCCTAAGTCTATCCTACGAGCAGTACTTC,CASTLSLSYEQYF
TRBJ2-5,NA,TRBD2,TRBV6-5,TGTGCCAGCAGTTCCCCGGGGGGGGAGACCCAGTACTTC,CASSSPGGETQYF
TRBJ2-5,NA,NA,TRBV4-1,TGCGCCAGCAGCCAAGATCCAGGGTTGGAGACCCAGTACTTC,CASSQDPGLETQYF
TRBJ1-1,NA,NA,TRBV9,TGTGCCAGCAGCGTAGTGGTGGGCTTGGACACTGAAGCTTTCTTT,CASSVVVGLDTEAFF
TRBJ2-7,NA,TRBD1,TRBV29-1,TGCAGCGTTGCTGGGACAGGGCTGGACGAGCAGTACTTC,CSVAGTGLDEQYF
TRBJ2-7,NA,TRBD2,TRBV2,TGTGCCAGCAGTGACACGGGAGGGGGGTACGAGCAGTACTTC,CASSDTGGGYEQYF
TRBJ2-7,NA,NA,TRBV18,TGTGCCAGCTCACCCCCGGAGGGCTCGTTCTCCGAGCAGTACTTC,CASSPPEGSFSEQYF
TRBJ2-1,NA,TRBD2,TRBV19,TGTGCCACCCGGGGACTAGCGTGGAACAATGAGCAGTTCTTC,CATRGLAWNNEQFF
TRBJ2-7,NA,TRBD1,TRBV10-3,TGTGCCATCAGTGAAGGGACAGGGCCCTACGAGCAGTACTTC,CAISEGTGPYEQYF
TRBJ1-3,NA,NA,TRBV3-1/TRBV3-2,TGTGCCAGCAGCCATGCGACGAGGTATCGGCTTGGAAACACCATATATTTT,CASSHATRYRLGNTIYF
TRBJ2-1,NA,NA,TRBV7-2,TGTGCCAGCAGCGTGGACTTTAACTCCTACAATGAGCAGTTCTTC,CASSVDFNSYNEQFF
TRBJ1-1,NA,NA,TRBV5-5,TGTGCCAGCAGGTCCAAAAGGACAGACCTTTCCCCGAACACTGAAGCTTTCTTT,CASRSKRTDLSPNTEAFF
TRBJ1-1,NA,TRBD1,TRBV11-3,TGTGCCAGCAGCTTGGGACAGATGAACACTGAAGCTTTCTTT,CASSLGQMNTEAFF
TRBJ1-1,few,NA,TRBV5-4,TGTGCCAGCAGCTTGGCCAAGAACACTGAAGCTTTCTTT,CASSLAKNTEAFF
TRBJ2-1,NA,TRBD2,TRBV9,TGTGCCAGCAGCGACAGCGGGGGGGCCGCCCTTGGGGACAATGAGCAGTTCTTC,CASSDSGGAALGDNEQFF
TRBJ2-3,NA,TRBD2,TRBV19,TGTGCCAGTAAGCCGGGCGGGGGGAGCGATACGCAGTATTTT,CASKPGGGSDTQYF
TRBJ2-2,NA,TRBD2,TRBV10-3,TGTGCCATCAGTGCAGCAGGGAGGGACACCGGGGAGCTGTTTTTT,CAISAAGRDTGELFF
TRBJ1-1,NA,NA,TRBV9,TGTGCCAGCAGCGTAGCTGGCCAGGGCACTGAAGCTTTCTTT,CASSVAGQGTEAFF
TRBJ2-3,NA,NA,TRBV19,TGTGCCAGTAGTTCCGGACTGGGGGATACGCAGTATTTT,CASSSGLGDTQYF
TRBJ2-3,NA,TRBD1,TRBV7-2,TGTGCCAGCAGCCCCGACAGGGTCTCAGATACGCAGTATTTT,CASSPDRVSDTQYF
TRBJ2-1,NA,TRBD1,TRBV6-4,TGTGCCAGCAGTGCACGGGACAGGGGGAACAATGAGCAGTTCTTC,CASSARDRGNNEQFF
TRBJ1-1,NA,NA,TRBV7-3,TGTGCCAGCAGCTTTGGAGGGAATGCTGAAGCTTTCTTT,CASSFGGNAEAFF
TRBJ2-2,NA,NA,TRBV7-9,TGTGCCAGCAGCTTTGAGGGGGAGCTGTTTTTT,CASSFEGELFF
TRBJ1-5,few,NA,TRBV28,TGTGCCAGCAGTTTAAACTTGGGCTCGGACAGCGAATTGGATCAGCCCCAGCATTTT,CASSLNLGSDSELDQPQHF
TRBJ2-2,NA,TRBD1,TRBV12-3/TRBV12-4,TGTGCCAGCACCATCGGGACAGTCGGGGAGCTGTTTTTT,CASTIGTVGELFF
TRBJ1-4,NA,TRBD1,TRBV7-9,TGTGCCAGCAGCCCGGGACAGGGGATTGAAAAACTGTTTTTT,CASSPGQGIEKLFF
TRBJ2-5,NA,NA,TRBV18,TGTGCCAGCTCACCAGACAGCCTGGAGACCCAGTACTTC,CASSPDSLETQYF
TRBJ2-3,NA,TRBD2,TRBV7-2,TGTGCCAGCAGCTTAATAGGGACTAGCGGGGGGGATACGCAGTATTTT,CASSLIGTSGGDTQYF
TRBJ1-2,once,NA,TRBV7-9,TGTGCCAGCAGCAGATTAGGTCGGGGCAGGGGAGATGGCTACACCTTC,CASSRLGRGRGDGYTF
TRBJ2-1,NA,TRBD2,TRBV20-1,TGCAGTGCTAGTACGCCTAGCGGGGGGGCCTACAATGAGCAGTTCTTC,CSASTPSGGAYNEQFF
TRBJ1-5,NA,NA,TRBV4-2,TGTGCCAGCAGCCAAGATAAAGGAGCCAGTCAGCCCCAGCATTTT,CASSQDKGASQPQHF
TRBJ1-1,NA,NA,TRBV7-2,TGTGCCAGCAGCTTAGCTACGGGTCGGGACACTGAAGCTTTCTTT,CASSLATGRDTEAFF
TRBJ1-5,NA,TRBD1,TRBV19,TGTGCCAGTAGTATTTTTGTCGGACAGGGCCGGAATCAGCCCCAGCATTTT,CASSIFVGQGRNQPQHF
TRBJ2-1,NA,TRBD2,TRBV2,TGTGCCAGCAGTGCGACGGGACTAGCTACCACCGAGCAGTTCTTC,CASSATGLATTEQFF
TRBJ2-2,NA,NA,TRBV5-1,TGCGCCAGCAGTGAGGACTCCGCGTCCGGGGAGCTGTTTTTT,CASSEDSASGELFF
TRBJ2-3,NA,TRBD2,TRBV7-3,TGTGCCAGCAGCCCCGGTCGGGGCAGGGCTAGCGGAGTGCGCACAGATACGCAGTATTTT,CASSPGRGRASGVRTDTQYF
TRBJ2-3,NA,TRBD1,TRBV7-2,TGTGCCAGCAGCTTAGGGAGGACAGGGGGCAAAGATACGCAGTATTTT,CASSLGRTGGKDTQYF